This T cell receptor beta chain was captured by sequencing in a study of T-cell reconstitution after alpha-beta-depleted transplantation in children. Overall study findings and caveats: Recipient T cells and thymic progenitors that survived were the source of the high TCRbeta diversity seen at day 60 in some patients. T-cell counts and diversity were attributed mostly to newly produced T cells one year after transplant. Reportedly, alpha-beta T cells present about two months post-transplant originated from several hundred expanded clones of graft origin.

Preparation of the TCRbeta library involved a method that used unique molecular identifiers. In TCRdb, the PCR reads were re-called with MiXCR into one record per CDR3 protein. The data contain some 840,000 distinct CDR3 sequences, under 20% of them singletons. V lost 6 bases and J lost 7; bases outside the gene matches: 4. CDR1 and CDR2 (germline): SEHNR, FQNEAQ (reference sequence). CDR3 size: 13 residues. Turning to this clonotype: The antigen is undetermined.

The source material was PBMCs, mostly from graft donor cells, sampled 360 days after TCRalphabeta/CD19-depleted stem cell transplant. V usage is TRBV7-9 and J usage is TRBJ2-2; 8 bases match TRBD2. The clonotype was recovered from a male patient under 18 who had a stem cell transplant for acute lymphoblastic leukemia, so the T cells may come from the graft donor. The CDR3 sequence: CASRGLASGELFF. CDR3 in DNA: TGTGCCAGCAGAGGACTAGCAAGCGGGGAGCTGTTTTTT.